Many counts were recorded for the clone carrying this TCR beta chain. Its antigen is unknown. This entry is derived from a study of human T cells and chemical hapten exposure. Documented time point: pre-sensitization, week 0. Stated treatment: therapeutic diphenylcyclopropenone sensitization with weekly scalp DPC. TCRdb recomputed calls from the RACE reads with MiXCR, one row per CDR3 protein. This table holds tens of thousands of distinct CDR3 sequences, around 7% found once. Overall study results and limits: Compared with pre-sensitization or healthy control sets, expanded TCRs clustered more. Those TCRs sitting above 1 in 1000 frequency stayed the same with DPC sensitization.

Trimming stripped 4 bases from V and 4 bases from J, with 10 bases between. Germline V gene sequence: CDR1 SGHDN, CDR2 FVKESK. The CDR3 has 14 amino acids. The chain couples TRBV14 to TRBJ2-2, with no clear D. This sequence originates from a woman in her 30s with alopecia areata. Some clones in this sample may be carry-over from other donors' samples. The sequenced sample was whole blood, obtained in connection with sensitization to the hapten diphenylcyclopropenone (DPC). For the CDR3, the DNA is TGTGCCAGCAGCCCTTCGACCTCCACCGGGGAGCTGTTTTTT. This translates into CASSPSTSTGELFF.